This T cell receptor (beta chain) was found in a study of blood T cells in healthy people across ages. V lost 5 bases, J lost 4 bases, and 17 bases lay in between. The germline CDR1 and CDR2 sequences are MNHEY and SMNVEV (reference sequence). The CDR3 consists of 16 residues. For the second PCR, which ran for about 7 to 11 cycles, a sample-barcoded 5' primer and a J-beta primer mix were used. MiXCR was run by TCRdb on the 5' RACE reads, yielding one entry per CDR3 protein. The sample holds roughly 1.7 million distinct CDR3 sequences; 30% to 40% are singletons and the top ten take around 10%. This clonotype was counted a few times.

The rearrangement uses TRBV27 and TRBJ2-2; no definite D call. The origin of this receptor is a woman aged 25 to 45 in good health. The sequencing input was blood. CDR3 amino acids: CASSPFVLASTGELFF. CDR3 bases: TGTGCCAGCAGTCCCTTTGTACTCGCGAGCACCGGGGAGCTGTTTTTT.